Listed here are 14 T cell receptor beta chains from one sample, sequenced in a study of regulatory T cells in long-lasting Graves disease (dated by TCRdb to the early 2020s). Per the publication, the time point label means: newly diagnosed GD, antithyroid drugs for less than 3 months. For both TCR sequencing and RNA sequencing, RNA was extracted from PBMCs using TRIzol. The method was multiplex PCR. The data were produced on an Illumina HiSeq 4000. To build TCR beta libraries, CDR3 regions were amplified by Arm-PCR using iRepertoire HTBI primers. Starting from the raw public reads, TCRdb applied fastp trimming at Q25, assembled clones with MiXCR and retained in-frame beta chains. Identical CDR3 proteins give one entry, which carries the most common genes and DNA. Present in this sample are 350,000 to 400,000 distinct CDR3 sequences, roughly 16% of which were seen just once. Clones ranked in the top ten supply about 19% of the sample.

The same specimen was also included in a second study, on T cells in Graves' hyperthyroidism and ophthalmopathy.

The sequencing used peripheral blood mononuclear cells (PBMCs), collected at new diagnosis, from a patient treated with antithyroid drugs. The receptors were sampled from a woman aged 18-29 years with Graves disease. Donor details come from another sample of the same person, matched by shared clones.

This clonotype was observed a handful of times. Since a much larger clone is just one base distant, this may be a read error. V is TRBV3-1 and J is TRBJ2-5, with a weak D call TRBD2 (5 bases). This CDR3 comprises 14 residues. Germline lookup yields CDR1 LGHDT and CDR2 YNNKEL (reference sequence). The CDR3 DNA reads TGTGCCAGCAGCCAAGGGGGAGCCCAAGAGACCCGGTACTTC. Protein product: CASSQGGAQETRYF.

This clonotype was counted ten times or more. V usage is TRBV2 and J usage is TRBJ2-7, with 11 bases fitting TRBD2. The J segment lost 3 bases and the V segment lost 6 bases, leaving 4 bases of the junction unmatched. CDR3 length: 14 residues. Per the germline V gene, CDR1 is SNHLY and CDR2 is FYNNEI. CDR3 coding DNA: TGTGCCAGCAGGGGACTAGCGGTCTACTACGAGCAGTACTTC. Protein: CASRGLAVYYEQYF.

This clonotype appeared many times. The chain employs TRBV9 and TRBJ2-7, with TRBD1 matching 7 bases. V gave up 4 bases and J gave up 1 base; unmatched junction bases: 14. The CDR3 totals 17 residues. Germline loops: CDR1 SGDLS, CDR2 YYNGEE. The CDR3 loop is CASSSDRQGRWSYEQYF. The CDR3 DNA is TGTGCCAGCAGCTCCGATAGACAGGGAAGGTGGTCCTACGAGCAGTACTTC.

This clonotype was seen ten or more times. J is TRBJ2-7 and V is TRBV7-2, with TRBD2 matching over 8 bases. Losses at the gene ends were 6 bases for V and 2 bases for J; bases not matched to a gene: 9. CDR3 length: 15 amino acids. Per the germline V gene, CDR1 is SGHTA and CDR2 is FQGNSA. The CDR3 bases are TGTGCCAGCAGTTCTGTGGCGGGAGGTCCCTACGAGCAGTACTTC. As protein: CASSSVAGGPYEQYF.

This clonotype showed up just a few times. The chain recombines TRBV27 with TRBJ2-3; no definite D call. Germline V gives CDR1 MNHEY, CDR2 SMNVEV (reference sequence). V lost 0 bases and J 0 bases, leaving 13 bases between the germline ends. CDR3 length: 17 residues. CDR3 residues: CASSLSPSAASTDTQYF. CDR3 in DNA: TGTGCCAGCAGTTTATCGCCTTCGGCTGCTAGCACAGATACGCAGTATTTT.

This clonotype has ten or more counts. This chain joins TRBV11-2 and TRBJ2-5; 8 bases are shared with TRBD1. The CDR3 loop spans 17 amino acids. Germline V CDR1 and CDR2: SGHAT, FQNNGV. The V and J ends lost 5 bases and 5 bases, in that order; junction bases with no gene match: 16. The CDR3: CASSLTIRGHRDETQYF. DNA for the CDR3: TGTGCCAGCAGCCTTACAATCAGGGGGCATCGTGATGAGACCCAGTACTTC. The whole variable domain, filled in from reference TRBV11-2 and TRBJ2-5, reads EAGVAQSPRYKIIEKRQSVAFWCNPISGHATLYWYQQILGQGPKLLIQFQNNGVVDDSQLPKDRFSAERLKGVDSTLKIQPAKLEDSAVYLCASSLTIRGHRDETQYFGPGTRLLVL.

This clonotype was picked up a small number of times. This chain uses TRBV5-1 with TRBJ2-7; tentative D call: TRBD1 (6 bases). CDR1 is SGHRS and CDR2 is YFSETQ in the germline V gene. The length of the CDR3 is 14 residues. Trimming removed 4 bases from V and 3 bases from J, with 14 bases in between. CDR3 coding DNA: TGCGCCAGCAGCCCCCTGGGGGCGGTCTACGAGCAGTACTTC. Its translation: CASSPLGAVYEQYF.

The table lists this clonotype with many counts. The genes are TRBV5-1 and TRBJ2-3; D may match TRBD1 or TRBD2 (5 bases each). Trimming took 0 bases from V and 0 from J, leaving 17 bases between them. Germline V CDR1 and CDR2: SGHRS, YFSETQ. The CDR3 runs 18 residues. The CDR3: CASSLAPGRQPSTDTQYF. CDR3 sequence (DNA): TGCGCCAGCAGCTTGGCCCCTGGGAGACAGCCAAGCACAGATACGCAGTATTTT.

This chain joins TRBV5-1 and TRBJ2-1, with D maybe TRBD1 (6 bases). The CDR3 consists of 15 residues. The V and J ends lost 0 bases and 7 bases respectively, with 14 bases between them. Per germline, CDR1 SGHRS and CDR2 YFSETQ. CDR3 sequence reads: CASSLASGAINEQFF. The DNA of the CDR3 is TGCGCCAGCAGCTTGGCTTCAGGGGCAATAAATGAGCAGTTCTTC. Complete variable domain (other parts from reference TRBV5-1 and TRBJ2-1): KAGVTQTPRYLIKTRGQQVTLSCSPISGHRSVSWYQQTPGQGLQFLFEYFSETQRNKGNFPGRFSGRQFSNSRSEMNVSTLELGDSALYLCASSLASGAINEQFFGPGTRLTVL.

This clonotype was counted many times. This chain joins TRBV28 and TRBJ2-7, with a tentative D call TRBD2 (5 bases). This CDR3 has 13 amino acids. V was trimmed by 5 bases and J by 6 bases, leaving 14 bases between them. In germline, CDR1 is MDHEN, CDR2 SYDVKM. The CDR3 DNA reads TGTGCCAGCAGTACTAGTTTTTTCGGCGAGCAGTACTTC. Translated, it gives CASSTSFFGEQYF.

This clonotype was detected ten times or more. This CDR3 reads CASSQRWVSYEQYF. CDR3 coding DNA: TGTGCCAGCAGCCAAAGGTGGGTCTCCTACGAGCAGTACTTC. The chain carries TRBV3-1 and TRBJ2-7; D is unclear. CDR3 length: 14 residues. Looked up from germline, CDR1 is LGHDT and CDR2 is YNNKEL (reference sequence). Trimming removed 2 bases from V and 0 bases from J, with 8 bases in between.

The table lists this clonotype with many counts. This chain joins TRBV30 and TRBJ1-1; 7 bases are a match to TRBD1. V gave up 0 bases and J gave up 0 bases; unmatched junction bases: 10. Germline lookup yields CDR1 GTSNPN and CDR2 SVGIG (reference sequence). This CDR3 is 17 amino acids long. In DNA form, the CDR3 reads TGTGCCTGGAGTGTTGGCAGGGGGAAAGGCATGAACACTGAAGCTTTCTTT. Translation: CAWSVGRGKGMNTEAFF. Complete variable domain (other parts from reference TRBV30 and TRBJ1-1): SQTIHQWPATLVQPVGSPLSLECTVEGTSNPNLYWYRQAAGRGLQLLFYSVGIGQISSEVPQNLSASRPQDRQFILSSKKLLLSDSGFYLCAWSVGRGKGMNTEAFFGQGTRLTVV.

A few counts support this clonotype. The chain recombines TRBV19 with TRBJ1-2; 9 positions agree with TRBD1. This CDR3 comprises 16 residues. With V trimmed by 4 bases and J by 3 bases, 9 bases remained unmatched. Germline V gene sequence: CDR1 LNHDA, CDR2 SQIVND (reference sequence). The DNA of the CDR3 is TGTGCCAGTAGTACCTGGGCCACAGGGGGCGACTATGGCTACACCTTC. Translated: CASSTWATGGDYGYTF.

This clonotype was detected only once. The chain uses TRBV27 and TRBJ2-1; 13 bases map to TRBD2. Germline CDR1 MNHEY, CDR2 SMNVEV (reference sequence). The junction had 11 bases not matched to a gene; V was cut back by 1 base and J by 8 bases. The CDR3 covers 18 residues. CDR3 DNA sequence: TGTGCCAGCAGTTTATTACCACTAGCGGGGGGGCCTTGGCATGAGCAGTTCTTC. Protein product: CASSLLPLAGGPWHEQFF.